Sequencing of this T cell receptor (beta chain) was carried out in a study of post-analysis software for immune sequencing data. Turning to the study itself: Relapsing-remitting, secondary progressive and progressive-relapsing forms made up the multiple sclerosis disease courses.

This CDR3 contains 19 residues. The germline gives CDR1 SGHVS, CDR2 FQNEAQ. With V trimmed by 3 bases and J by 0 bases, 5 bases remained unmatched. On this clonotype: The antigen remains unidentified.

Sequencing libraries made from TCR beta cDNA carried unique molecular identifiers. Input of about 0.95 to 10 million T cells yielded hundreds of thousands of cDNA molecules. TCRdb reprocessed the PCR reads with MiXCR, giving one entry per CDR3 protein. This sample has about 460,000 distinct CDR3 sequences; roughly 45% occur once, and the top ten carry over 10%. The study's findings and limits: Versus controls, multiple sclerosis patients showed significantly lower diversity (normalized Chao1). Compared with controls, patients had more of 4 to 6 TRBV segments, including TRBV5-6, TRBV5-1 and TRBV20-1.

This sequence joins TRBV7-8 and TRBJ2-1, with 16 bases that match TRBD2. The sequence came from a girl aged 10 to 17 with multiple sclerosis. The material sequenced was blood. This CDR3 reads CASSLGLAGGPSSYNEQFF. The CDR3 DNA reads TGTGCCAGCAGCTTGGGACTAGCGGGAGGGCCGAGCTCCTACAATGAGCAGTTCTTC.